The 24 T cell receptor beta chains in this list originate from one sample, sequenced in a study of early T cells in non-severe SARS-CoV-2 infection. TCRdb recomputed calls from the 5' RACE reads with MiXCR, one row per CDR3 protein. The table lists 66,000 or so distinct CDR3 sequences, more than 10% of them singletons, with around 1.8% in the top ten. The sequenced sample was whole blood. These receptors were obtained from an adult who was a healthcare worker with PCR-confirmed SARS-CoV-2 infection or an uninfected control (not recorded which).

This clonotype has at least ten counts. The V and J genes are TRBV11-2 and TRBJ2-7; D remains ambiguous. There are 14 residues in the CDR3. Per the germline V gene, CDR1 is SGHAT and CDR2 is FQNNGV. V gave up 0 bases and J gave up 7 bases, with 13 bases separating them. Here the CDR3 reads CASSLDKGPGEQYF. In DNA form, the CDR3 reads TGTGCCAGCAGCTTAGACAAGGGCCCGGGTGAGCAGTACTTC.

The CDR3 loop reads CASSLGGGGTEAFF. The CDR3 nucleotides read TGCGCCAGCAGCTTGGGAGGGGGCGGCACTGAAGCTTTCTTT. V usage is TRBV5-1 and J usage is TRBJ1-1, with 7 positions matching TRBD1. Per germline, CDR1 SGHRS and CDR2 YFSETQ. The CDR3 totals 14 residues. Losses at the gene ends were 0 bases for V and 4 bases for J; bases not matched to a gene: 3.

The chain is built from TRBV4-3 and TRBJ2-2; D remains ambiguous. The CDR3 is 13 residues long. V lost 4 bases to trimming and J lost 6 bases, with 9 bases between them. Germline V gives CDR1 LGHNA, CDR2 YSLEER. CDR3 DNA: TGCGCCAGCAGCCCCTTCCAGGCCGGGGAGCTGTTTTTT. This sequence encodes CASSPFQAGELFF.

The rearrangement uses TRBV5-8 and TRBJ2-5; TRBD1 matches at 11 bases. The CDR3 sequence is 16 residues long. V was clipped by 4 bases and J by 5 bases; unmatched bases: 10. Per germline, CDR1 SGHTS and CDR2 YDEGEE. In nucleotides, the CDR3 is TGTGCCAGCAGCCCACCCCCGGGACAGGGGGTTGAGACCCAGTACTTC. As protein: CASSPPPGQGVETQYF.

CDR3 loop: CASSPSGTEDLYGYTF. The CDR3 region has the DNA TGTGCCAGCAGCCCATCCGGGACAGAAGATCTCTATGGCTACACCTTC. V is TRBV2 and J is TRBJ1-2; TRBD1 agrees at 7 bases. The CDR3 covers 16 residues. CDR1 is SNHLY, CDR2 FYNNEI, per germline. Trimming removed 6 bases from V and 4 bases from J; junction bases left unmatched: 14.

This clonotype was seen at least ten times. The chain uses TRBV2 and TRBJ2-2; possible D gene TRBD1, 7 bases. In germline, CDR1 is SNHLY, CDR2 FYNNEI. The CDR3 runs 17 residues. Trimming removed 3 bases at V and 1 base at J, with 15 bases between. CDR3 DNA: TGTGCCAGCAGTGAGATAGGCGGGACAGTGAACACCGGGGAGCTGTTTTTT. Translating gives CASSEIGGTVNTGELFF.

This clonotype appeared once. V usage is TRBV4-1 and J usage is TRBJ2-7; D uncertain. Germline assignment: CDR1 MGHRA and CDR2 YSYEKL. V was shortened by 0 bases and J by 5 bases, with 11 bases between the two germline ends. The CDR3 has 14 residues. CDR3 sequence: CASSQEERWDEQYF. The CDR3 DNA follows: TGCGCCAGCAGCCAAGAGGAGCGATGGGACGAGCAGTACTTC.

A few counts support this clonotype. This chain links TRBV18 with TRBJ1-1; D is ambiguous. The ends were cut back, 4 bases at V and 11 bases at J, with 8 bases in the middle. The germline gives CDR1 KGHSH, CDR2 LQKENI. This CDR3 contains 10 residues. CDR3 sequence reads: CASSLWWAFF. As DNA, the CDR3 is TGTGCCAGCTCACTCTGGTGGGCTTTCTTT.

This clonotype has just one count. V is TRBV25-1 and J is TRBJ2-3; D is uncertain. Looked up from germline, CDR1 is MGHDK and CDR2 is SYGVNS. The CDR3 covers 13 residues. Trimming took 1 base from V and 7 from J, leaving 9 bases between them. The CDR3 loop is CASSESASNTQYF. CDR3 bases: TGTGCCAGCAGTGAATCGGCCAGCAATACGCAGTATTTT.

In its sample, this clonotype was seen many times. The chain uses TRBV5-4 and TRBJ2-1, with D unresolved. The CDR3 covers 13 residues. Germline CDR1 and CDR2: SGHNT and YYREEE (reference sequence). V was pared by 4 bases and J by 9 bases, with 14 bases between. The CDR3 loop is CASSPGPLTEQFF. The CDR3 coding sequence is TGTGCCAGCAGCCCGGGCCCTCTCACTGAGCAGTTCTTC.

This clonotype was counted once. V usage is TRBV6-1 and J usage is TRBJ1-1; 8 bases agree with TRBD1. The CDR3 length is 16 residues. The J segment lost 1 base and the V segment lost 5 bases, leaving 9 bases of the junction unmatched. Looked up from germline, CDR1 is MNHNS and CDR2 is SASEGT. The CDR3 loop reads CASSFNPGTGNTEAFF. In DNA form, the CDR3 reads TGTGCCAGCAGTTTCAACCCCGGGACAGGGAACACTGAAGCTTTCTTT.

Turning to this clonotype: A much larger clone lies one base from this, so it may be a read error. This chain joins TRBV10-3 and TRBJ1-2; D is unresolved. The V and J ends lost 8 bases and 6 bases respectively, with 16 bases between them. The germline gives CDR1 ENHRY, CDR2 SYGVKD. The CDR3 runs 13 residues. CDR3 in amino acids: CAICGLAGHGYTF. In DNA form, the CDR3 reads TGTGCCATCTGTGGCCTTGCGGGCCATGGCTACACCTTC.

This clonotype has ten or more counts. J is TRBJ1-5 and V is TRBV12-3 or TRBV12-4; unclear D gene. V was cut by 6 bases and J by 4 bases, with 7 bases left in between. The CDR3 is made up of 12 amino acids. The CDR3 DNA reads TGTGCCAGCAGCACGCAGAATCAGCCCCAGCATTTT. Protein: CASSTQNQPQHF.

This clonotype was observed a few times. The chain uses TRBV6-5 and TRBJ2-2, with 7 bases lining up with TRBD1. V was clipped by 5 bases and J by 1 base; unmatched bases: 4. Germline V gene data show CDR1 as MNHEY and CDR2 as SVGAGI. CDR3 length: 15 amino acids. The CDR3 is CASSVRDRNTGELFF. The CDR3 nucleotides read TGTGCCAGCAGTGTCCGGGACAGGAACACCGGGGAGCTGTTTTTT.

This clonotype was found many times. J is TRBJ1-2 and V is TRBV19; 7 bases agree with TRBD1. The V and J ends lost 3 bases and 8 bases, in that order; junction bases with no gene match: 9. In germline, CDR1 is LNHDA, CDR2 SQIVND (reference sequence). There are 14 residues in the CDR3. The CDR3: CASSIQTGLSGYTF. CDR3 coding DNA: TGTGCCAGTAGTATCCAGACAGGGTTGAGCGGCTACACCTTC. Complete variable domain (other parts from reference TRBV19 and TRBJ1-2): DGGITQSPKYLFRKEGQNVTLSCEQNLNHDAMYWYRQDPGQGLRLIYYSQIVNDFQKGDIAEGYSVSREKKESFPLTVTSAQKNPTAFYLCASSIQTGLSGYTFGSGTRLTVV.

The genes are TRBV11-2 and TRBJ2-7; the D call may be TRBD1 or TRBD2 (6 bases each). Trimming took 5 bases from V and 0 from J, leaving 14 bases between them. In germline, CDR1 is SGHAT, CDR2 FQNNGV. The CDR3 spans 15 residues. The CDR3 region is CASSAGHSLSYEQYF. CDR3 DNA sequence: TGTGCCAGCAGCGCGGGACACTCCCTCTCCTACGAGCAGTACTTC.

The chain carries TRBV6-2 or TRBV6-3 and TRBJ1-1, with D hard to call. The CDR3 contains 13 residues. CDR1 is MNHEY, CDR2 SVGEGT, per germline. V lost 0 bases, J lost 4 bases, and 6 bases lay in between. CDR3 in DNA: TGTGCCAGCAGTTACTCACGGAGCACTGAAGCTTTCTTT. Its protein product is CASSYSRSTEAFF.

This clonotype was found a few times. V is TRBV7-2 and J is TRBJ2-5; D is unresolved. This CDR3 region has 13 residues. Germline CDR1 reads SGHTA; CDR2 reads FQGNSA. V gave up 6 bases and J gave up 1 base, with 9 bases separating them. CDR3 in DNA: TGTGCCAGCAGGTCGGATGTCCAAGAGACCCAGTACTTC. It specifies CASRSDVQETQYF.

At least ten counts were recorded for this clonotype. The V call is TRBV7-6, the J call TRBJ2-1, with D maybe TRBD2 (7 bases). The CDR3 loop spans 16 amino acids. CDR1 is SGHVS, CDR2 FNYEAQ, per germline. The V and J ends lost 5 bases and 4 bases respectively, with 18 bases between them. The CDR3 DNA sequence: TGTGCCAGCAGCCTACTGGGCGGGGGCCGATACAATGAGCAGTTCTTC. It specifies CASSLLGGGRYNEQFF. The full variable domain, completed using reference TRBV7-6 and TRBJ2-1, is GAGVSQSPRYKVTKRGQDVALRCDPISGHVSLYWYRQALGQGPEFLTYFNYEAQQDKSGLPNDRFSAERPEGSISTLTIQRTEQRDSAMYRCASSLLGGGRYNEQFFGPGTRLTVL.

In its sample, this clonotype was seen many times. V and J are TRBV7-8 and TRBJ2-1, with TRBD2 matching 11 bases. V shed 1 base, J shed 5 bases, and the junction held 10 bases outside the gene matches. Germline V gene data show CDR1 as SGHVS and CDR2 as FQNEAQ. The CDR3 sequence is 18 residues long. The CDR3 bases are TGTGCCAGCAGCTTAGGGTGGGCTAGCGGGGGGCCCAACAATGAGCAGTTCTTC. The encoded protein is CASSLGWASGGPNNEQFF. Supplemented by reference TRBV7-8 and TRBJ2-1, the full variable domain reads GAGVSQSPRYKVAKRGQDVALRCDPISGHVSLFWYQQALGQGPEFLTYFQNEAQLDKSGLPSDRFFAERPEGSVSTLKIQRTQQEDSAVYLCASSLGWASGGPNNEQFFGPGTRLTVL.

This clonotype was recorded a few times. The rearrangement uses TRBV5-1 and TRBJ2-5, with no clear D. This CDR3 spans 17 amino acids. The V and J ends lost 0 bases and 2 bases respectively, with 17 bases between them. The germline V gene encodes CDR1 SGHRS and CDR2 YFSETQ. This chain's CDR3 is CASSLGARARLQETQYF. The CDR3 DNA is TGCGCCAGCAGCTTGGGCGCCCGGGCGCGGTTACAAGAGACCCAGTACTTC.

At least ten counts were recorded for this clonotype. This chain links TRBV6-5 with TRBJ2-1; 8 bases are a match to TRBD1. The CDR3 is made up of 14 amino acids. The germline CDR1 and CDR2 sequences are MNHEY and SVGAGI. The junction had 6 bases not matched to a gene; V was cut back by 4 bases and J by 7 bases. As DNA, the CDR3 is TGTGCCAGCAGTTGGGGACAGGCGCGGAATGAGCAGTTCTTC. Protein sequence: CASSWGQARNEQFF.

Many counts were recorded for this clonotype. The chain carries TRBV28 and TRBJ2-2; no clear D. The CDR3 extends over 13 amino acids. CDR1 and CDR2 (germline): MDHEN, SYDVKM. Trimming took off 5 bases at V and 4 bases at J, with 8 bases between the two ends. CDR3 protein: CASSPYLTGELFF. CDR3 DNA sequence: TGTGCCAGCAGTCCCTACCTCACCGGGGAGCTGTTTTTT.

This clonotype was observed many times. The CDR3, as DNA: TGTGCCAGCAGCCAACAGCTCAGGGGTCCTTATGGCTACACCTTC. As protein: CASSQQLRGPYGYTF. The chain carries TRBV3-1 and TRBJ1-2; possible D gene TRBD1, 6 bases. CDR3 length: 15 residues. CDR1 and CDR2 from the germline V gene are LGHDT and YNNKEL (reference sequence). V was clipped by 2 bases and J by 5 bases, with 15 bases between them.